The T cell receptor beta chain under discussion was sequenced for a study of beta chain features in type 1 diabetes. Turning to the study itself: Patients looked much like healthy donors when it came to age, gender and cell yields. Study-wide results and limits: VDJ junctions in type 1 diabetes patients carried more deletions and fewer insertions. When Type 1 diabetes patients were examined, their TCRB CDR3s proved moderately but significantly shorter in all four CD4+ subsets. The similarity of naive, central memory and Treg TCRB repertoires appeared greater among patients than among healthy donors.

Expressed TCRB transcripts were sequenced, since all the RNA that had been isolated was reverse transcribed. Data came from immunoSEQ multiplex PCR; TCRdb stores just in-frame clones and leaves some out. The repertoire includes 500,000 to 800,000 clones, 12% of them detected once, and around 0.12% sits in the top ten. This clone has only a few counts. The target antigen is unknown. Germline V CDR1 and CDR2: MGHRA, YSYEKL. V lost 2 bases to trimming and J lost 5 bases; unmatched junction nucleotides: 2. The CDR3 length is 14 residues. The rearrangement uses TRBV4-1 and TRBJ1-4; 7 nucleotides align to TRBD1. The TCR sequence derives from a young man with type 1 diabetes. Sequenced material: naive CD4+ T cells from blood. The CDR3 loop is CASSQRQGNEKLFF. As DNA, the CDR3 is TGCGCCAGCAGCCAAAGACAGGGCAATGAAAAACTGTTTTTT.